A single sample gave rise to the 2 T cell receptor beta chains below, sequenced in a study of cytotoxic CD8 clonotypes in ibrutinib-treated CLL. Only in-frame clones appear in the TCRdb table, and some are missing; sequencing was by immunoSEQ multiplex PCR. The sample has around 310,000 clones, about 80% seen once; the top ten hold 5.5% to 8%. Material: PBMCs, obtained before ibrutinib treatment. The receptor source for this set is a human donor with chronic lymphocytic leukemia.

The CDR3 DNA reads TGTGCCAGCTCACTCGGGACAGACAATTCACCCCTCCACTTT. Residues: CASSLGTDNSPLHF. V usage is TRBV18 and J usage is TRBJ1-6; TRBD1 matches 7 bases. The ends lost 4 bases at V and 7 bases at J; junction bases unmatched: 4. Germline V gene data show CDR1 as KGHSH and CDR2 as LQKENI. The CDR3 runs 14 residues.

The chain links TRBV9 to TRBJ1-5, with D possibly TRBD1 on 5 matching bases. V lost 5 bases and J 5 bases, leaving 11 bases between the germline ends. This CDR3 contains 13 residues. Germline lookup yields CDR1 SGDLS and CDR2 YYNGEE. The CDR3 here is CASSGGGHQPQHF. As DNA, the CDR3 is TGTGCCAGCAGTGGGGGAGGGCATCAGCCCCAGCATTTT.